This T cell receptor (beta chain) was sequenced in a study of cytomegalovirus exposure and HLA in healthy donors. V shed 7 bases and J shed 0 bases, with 7 bases lying between them. From germline, CDR1 is MNHNS and CDR2 SASEGT. The CDR3 loop spans 13 amino acids. TCRdb's copy holds only in-frame clones and misses some; the assay was immunoSEQ multiplex PCR. The table records about 240,000 clones, approximately 83% of them present only once. Note on this clone: Its target is not known.

General study points: A few CMV-associated chains proved CMV antigen-specific in vitro. For cytomegalovirus status, the classifier reportedly gave diagnoses with high specificity and sensitivity.

The V call is TRBV6-1, the J call TRBJ1-5, with D hard to call. This clonotype originated in a woman in her twenties or thirties in good health and CMV-seropositive. Material for sequencing was PBMCs. This CDR3 is CASMDYSNQPQHF. The CDR3 DNA reads TGTGCCAGCATGGACTATAGCAATCAGCCCCAGCATTTT.